These 17 T cell receptor beta chains were sequenced from one sample in a study of cytomegalovirus exposure and HLA in healthy donors. The PCR made use of 60 Vbeta and 13 Jbeta primers. Clones were read by immunoSEQ multiplex PCR, and TCRdb kept only the in-frame ones, dropping some. This sample has 100,000 to 150,000 clones, with around 86% found just once. The sample taken for sequencing was PBMCs. Source of these receptors: a woman aged 40 to 55 in good health and CMV-seronegative.

The chain combines TRBV5-8 with TRBJ1-2; D unclear. V shed 4 bases and J shed 8 bases, with 18 bases lying between them. Looked up from germline, CDR1 is SGHTS and CDR2 is YDEGEE. CDR3 length: 14 amino acids. In DNA, the CDR3 is TGTGCCAGCAGCAGGCAAACACAAACGGGGGGCTACACCTTC. Translating gives CASSRQTQTGGYTF.

The chain couples TRBV5-5 to TRBJ2-7, with TRBD1 matching over 7 bases. This CDR3 comprises 13 residues. Germline V gene lookup returns CDR1 SGHKS and CDR2 YYEKEE (reference sequence). V trimming: 3 bases; J trimming: 2 bases; junction bases outside the gene matches: 2. DNA of the CDR3: TGTGCCAGCAGCTCACAGGGGCCCTACGAGCAGTACTTC. Translated, it gives CASSSQGPYEQYF.

Only one count was recorded for this clone. The chain links TRBV27 to TRBJ2-1; possibly TRBD2 for D (6 bases). The CDR3 loop spans 15 amino acids. V was clipped by 5 bases and J by 8 bases, with 19 bases between them. CDR1 and CDR2 (germline): MNHEY, SMNVEV (reference sequence). The CDR3 is CASSPWMGGFDEQFF. CDR3 nucleotides: TGTGCCAGCAGTCCGTGGATGGGGGGATTCGATGAGCAGTTCTTC.

V is TRBV19 and J is TRBJ1-2; possible D gene TRBD1, 5 bases. The ends were cut back, 5 bases at V and 7 bases at J, with 11 bases in the middle. Germline-derived CDR1 and CDR2 are LNHDA and SQIVND (reference sequence). The CDR3 is 12 residues long. This chain's CDR3 is CASSSGNRGYTF. CDR3 bases: TGTGCCAGTAGTTCAGGGAACCGTGGCTACACCTTC.

This chain joins TRBV5-1 and TRBJ1-4; D is undetermined. Germline CDR1 SGHRS, CDR2 YFSETQ. The CDR3 contains 15 residues. Trimming stripped 2 bases from V and 0 bases from J, with 8 bases between. Here the CDR3 reads CASSFSGSTNEKLFF. In DNA, the CDR3 is TGCGCCAGCAGCTTCTCGGGATCAACTAATGAAAAACTGTTTTTT.

The chain recombines TRBV7-9 with TRBJ2-7; 8 nucleotides agree with TRBD1. This CDR3 has 14 amino acids. Germline V CDR1 and CDR2: SEHNR, FQNEAQ (reference sequence). J lost 3 bases, V lost 5 bases, and 6 bases had no gene match. The CDR3 spells CASSGHRGYYEQYF. CDR3 nucleotide sequence: TGTGCCAGCAGCGGACACAGGGGGTACTACGAGCAGTACTTC. Together with reference TRBV7-9 and TRBJ2-7, the CDR3 gives the full variable domain: DTGVSQNPRHKITKRGQNVTFRCDPISEHNRLYWYRQTLGQGPEFLTYFQNEAQLEKSRLLSDRFSAERPKGSFSTLEIQRTEQGDSAMYLCASSGHRGYYEQYFGPGTRLTVT.

The V gene is TRBV7-9, the J gene TRBJ2-2; D is perhaps TRBD2 (5 bases). Per germline, CDR1 SEHNR and CDR2 FQNEAQ (reference sequence). The CDR3 has 16 amino acids. Trimming stripped 1 base from V and 0 bases from J, with 9 bases between. CDR3 sequence reads: CASSLETGSNTGELFF. The CDR3 DNA reads as TGTGCCAGCAGCTTAGAGACGGGGTCGAACACCGGGGAGCTGTTTTTT.

There are a few counts of this clone. V and J are TRBV7-9 and TRBJ2-1; TRBD1 is a possible D gene (6 bases). V lost 3 bases and J lost 7, with 16 bases in between. Looked up from germline, CDR1 is SEHNR and CDR2 is FQNEAQ (reference sequence). The CDR3 consists of 15 residues. CDR3 residues: CASSLSIIQGNEQFF. The CDR3 region has the DNA TGTGCCAGCAGCTTGTCGATTATACAGGGAAATGAGCAGTTCTTC.

There are a few counts of this clone. The gene calls are TRBV6-6 and TRBJ2-7; D might be TRBD1 (6 bases). The CDR3 extends over 15 amino acids. The V gene's germline CDR1 is MNHNY and CDR2 SVGAGI (reference sequence). Trimming removed 4 bases at V and 4 bases at J, with 17 bases between. For the CDR3, the DNA is TGTGCCAGCAGTTCCGACCGCAGGGGCCCTTACGAGCAGTACTTC. The encoded protein is CASSSDRRGPYEQYF.

The chain recombines TRBV19 with TRBJ1-1, with TRBD1 matching 12 bases. The germline CDR1 and CDR2 sequences are LNHDA and SQIVND (reference sequence). J was trimmed by 6 bases and V by 5 bases; bases with no gene match: 10. The CDR3 has 16 amino acids. The CDR3 DNA is TGTGCCAGTAGTCTCGACCGGGACAGGGGGCCCGCTGAAGCTTTCTTT. Translated, it gives CASSLDRDRGPAEAFF.

The chain carries TRBV19 and TRBJ2-5, with TRBD2 as a possible D gene (5 bases). From germline, CDR1 is LNHDA and CDR2 SQIVND (reference sequence). The CDR3 length is 15 residues. Trimming removed 7 bases at V and 1 base at J, with 16 bases between. For the CDR3, the DNA is TGTGCCAGTACCTTGGCAGGAGGAATCCAAGAGACCCAGTACTTC. It yields the protein CASTLAGGIQETQYF.

V is TRBV18 and J is TRBJ1-2, with D uncertain. Trimming stripped 1 base from V and 0 bases from J, with 9 bases between. Germline CDR1 is KGHSH and CDR2 is LQKENI. The CDR3 runs 15 residues. In DNA form, the CDR3 reads TGTGCCAGCTCACCACTTGAGGAAGCTAACTATGGCTACACCTTC. This translates into CASSPLEEANYGYTF.

The V gene is TRBV19, the J gene TRBJ2-7; TRBD1 aligns across 9 bases. The length of the CDR3 is 14 residues. The germline V gene encodes CDR1 LNHDA and CDR2 SQIVND (reference sequence). Unmatched junction bases numbered 6, after V lost 6 bases and J lost 3 bases. CDR3 DNA: TGTGCCAGTAGCCCCGGGACAGGGAACTACGAGCAGTACTTC. This codes for CASSPGTGNYEQYF. Looking up the rest from reference TRBV19 and TRBJ2-7 gives the full variable domain: DGGITQSPKYLFRKEGQNVTLSCEQNLNHDAMYWYRQDPGQGLRLIYYSQIVNDFQKGDIAEGYSVSREKKESFPLTVTSAQKNPTAFYLCASSPGTGNYEQYFGPGTRLTVT.

The rearrangement joins TRBV11-2 to TRBJ1-3; D perhaps matches TRBD1 (6 bases). V shed 4 bases and J shed 8 bases, with 24 bases lying between them. This CDR3 contains 17 residues. Germline CDR1 SGHAT, CDR2 FQNNGV. CDR3 nucleotides: TGTGCCAGCAGCTCCCCAGGGCAGGGGTTGACGGAAGACACCATATATTTT. The encoded protein is CASSSPGQGLTEDTIYF.

The CDR3 loop reads CASSTGDKMGYEQYF. As DNA, the CDR3 is TGTGCCAGCTCGACAGGGGACAAAATGGGCTACGAGCAGTACTTC. The gene calls are TRBV18 and TRBJ2-7; 8 bases align to TRBD1. The trim removed 6 bases at V and 3 bases at J, leaving 10 bases unmatched. Germline V CDR1 and CDR2: KGHSH, LQKENI. This CDR3 spans 15 amino acids.

This chain links TRBV2 with TRBJ2-1; 8 positions match TRBD2. CDR1 is SNHLY, CDR2 FYNNEI, per germline. The CDR3 totals 15 residues. The ends lost 1 base at V and 6 bases at J; junction bases unmatched: 5. CDR3 amino acids: CASSEVDGRANEQFF. Written as DNA, the CDR3 is TGTGCCAGCAGTGAAGTTGACGGGAGGGCCAATGAGCAGTTCTTC.

The V call is TRBV6-5, the J call TRBJ1-1; D unclear. V lost 0 bases and J lost 1, with 9 bases in between. The germline V gene has CDR1 MNHEY and CDR2 SVGAGI. CDR3 size: 15 residues. CDR3 nucleotide sequence: TGTGCCAGCAGTTACTCGGTTGGAGGGAACACTGAAGCTTTCTTT. This gives the protein CASSYSVGGNTEAFF.